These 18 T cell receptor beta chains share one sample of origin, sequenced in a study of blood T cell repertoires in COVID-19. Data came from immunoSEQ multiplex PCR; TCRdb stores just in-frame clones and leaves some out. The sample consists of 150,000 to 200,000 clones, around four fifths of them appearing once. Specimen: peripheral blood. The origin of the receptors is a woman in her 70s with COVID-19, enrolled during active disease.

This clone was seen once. CDR3: CASRPRDSTNYGYTF. As DNA, the CDR3 is TGCGCCAGCCGTCCCCGGGACAGTACTAACTATGGCTACACCTTC. The chain couples TRBV5-1 to TRBJ1-2, with TRBD1 identical over 7 bases. Germline assignment: CDR1 SGHRS and CDR2 YFSETQ. The CDR3 has 15 residues. J gave up 0 bases and V 7 bases, and 9 bases lay outside the gene matches.

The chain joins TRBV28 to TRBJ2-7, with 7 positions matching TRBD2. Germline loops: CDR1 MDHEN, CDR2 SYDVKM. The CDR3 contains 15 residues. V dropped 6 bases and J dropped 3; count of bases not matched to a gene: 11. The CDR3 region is CASSTSSGVVYEQYF. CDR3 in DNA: TGTGCCAGCAGCACCTCAAGCGGGGTTGTCTACGAGCAGTACTTC.

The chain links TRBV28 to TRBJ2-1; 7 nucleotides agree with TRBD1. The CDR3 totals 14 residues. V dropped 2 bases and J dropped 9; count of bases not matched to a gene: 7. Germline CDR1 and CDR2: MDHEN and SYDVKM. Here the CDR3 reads CASSLVDRSLEQFF. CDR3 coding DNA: TGTGCCAGCAGTTTAGTGGACAGGTCCCTTGAGCAGTTCTTC.

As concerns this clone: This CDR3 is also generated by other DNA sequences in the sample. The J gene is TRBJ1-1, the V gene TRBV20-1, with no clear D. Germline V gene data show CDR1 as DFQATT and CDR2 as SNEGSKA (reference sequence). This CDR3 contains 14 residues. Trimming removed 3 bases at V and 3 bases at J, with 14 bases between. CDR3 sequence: CSASSEGRYTEAFF. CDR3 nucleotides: TGCAGTGCTAGTTCGGAGGGTCGGTACACTGAAGCTTTCTTT.

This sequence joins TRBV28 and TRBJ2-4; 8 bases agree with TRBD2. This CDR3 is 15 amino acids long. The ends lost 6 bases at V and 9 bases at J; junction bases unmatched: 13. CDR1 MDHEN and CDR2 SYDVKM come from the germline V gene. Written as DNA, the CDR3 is TGTGCCAGCAGGATGCGGGAGGCTCGTCCTATCATTCAGTACTTC. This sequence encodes CASRMREARPIIQYF.

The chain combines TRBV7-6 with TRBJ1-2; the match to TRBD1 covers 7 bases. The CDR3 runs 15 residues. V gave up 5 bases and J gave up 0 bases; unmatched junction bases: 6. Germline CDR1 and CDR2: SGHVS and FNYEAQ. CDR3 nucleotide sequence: TGTGCCAGCAGCCCACAGGGGTCCTCTAACTATGGCTACACCTTC. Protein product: CASSPQGSSNYGYTF. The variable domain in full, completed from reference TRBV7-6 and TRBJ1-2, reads GAGVSQSPRYKVTKRGQDVALRCDPISGHVSLYWYRQALGQGPEFLTYFNYEAQQDKSGLPNDRFSAERPEGSISTLTIQRTEQRDSAMYRCASSPQGSSNYGYTFGSGTRLTVV.

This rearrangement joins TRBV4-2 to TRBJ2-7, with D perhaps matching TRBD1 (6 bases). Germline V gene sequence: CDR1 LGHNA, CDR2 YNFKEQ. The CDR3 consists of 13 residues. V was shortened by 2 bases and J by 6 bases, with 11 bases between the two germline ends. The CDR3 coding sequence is TGTGCCAGCAGCCAACAATACAGGGTCGAGCAGTACTTC. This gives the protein CASSQQYRVEQYF.

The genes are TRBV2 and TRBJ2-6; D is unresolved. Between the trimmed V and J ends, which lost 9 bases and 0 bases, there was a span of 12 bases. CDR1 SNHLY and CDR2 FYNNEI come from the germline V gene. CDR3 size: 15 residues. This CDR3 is CARRSPSSGANVLTF. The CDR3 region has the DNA TGTGCCAGACGTAGCCCGAGCTCTGGGGCCAACGTCCTGACTTTC.

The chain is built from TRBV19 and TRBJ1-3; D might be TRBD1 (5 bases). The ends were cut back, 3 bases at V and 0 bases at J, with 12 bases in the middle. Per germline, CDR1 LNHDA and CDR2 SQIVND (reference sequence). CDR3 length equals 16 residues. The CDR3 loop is CASSIRNGHSGNTIYF. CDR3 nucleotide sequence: TGTGCCAGTAGTATTCGAAACGGACACTCTGGAAACACCATATATTTT.

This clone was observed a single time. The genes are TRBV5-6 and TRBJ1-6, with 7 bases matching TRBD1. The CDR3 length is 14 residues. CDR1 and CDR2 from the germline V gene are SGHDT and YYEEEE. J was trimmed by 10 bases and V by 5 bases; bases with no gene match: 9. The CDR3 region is CASSYRQGGSPLHF. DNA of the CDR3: TGTGCCAGCAGTTATCGACAGGGAGGCTCACCCCTCCACTTT.

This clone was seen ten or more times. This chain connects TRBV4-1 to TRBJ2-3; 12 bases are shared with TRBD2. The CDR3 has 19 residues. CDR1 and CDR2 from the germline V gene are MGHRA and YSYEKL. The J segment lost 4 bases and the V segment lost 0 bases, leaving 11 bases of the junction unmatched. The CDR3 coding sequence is TGCGCCAGCAGCCAAGATCTCACTAGCGGGGGGCCCTATCCAGATACGCAGTATTTT. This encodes CASSQDLTSGGPYPDTQYF.

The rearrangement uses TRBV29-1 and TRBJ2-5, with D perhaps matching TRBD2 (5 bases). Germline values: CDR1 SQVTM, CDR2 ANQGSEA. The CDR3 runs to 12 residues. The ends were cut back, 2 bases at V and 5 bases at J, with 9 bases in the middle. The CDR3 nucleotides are TGCAGCGTTGAATGGACTCAGGAGACCCAGTACTTC. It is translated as CSVEWTQETQYF.

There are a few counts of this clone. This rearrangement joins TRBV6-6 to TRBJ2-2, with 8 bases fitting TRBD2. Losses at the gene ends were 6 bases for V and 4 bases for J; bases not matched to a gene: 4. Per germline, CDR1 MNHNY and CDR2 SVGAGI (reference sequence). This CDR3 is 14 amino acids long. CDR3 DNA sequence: TGTGCCAGCAGCTTTAGCGGGGTCACCGGGGAGCTGTTTTTT. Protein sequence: CASSFSGVTGELFF.

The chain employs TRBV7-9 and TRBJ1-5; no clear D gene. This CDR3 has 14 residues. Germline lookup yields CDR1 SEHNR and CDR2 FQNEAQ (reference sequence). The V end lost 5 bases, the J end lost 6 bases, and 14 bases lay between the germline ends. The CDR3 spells CASSHSGELQPQHF. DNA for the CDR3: TGTGCCAGCAGCCACTCTGGGGAGCTTCAGCCCCAGCATTTT.

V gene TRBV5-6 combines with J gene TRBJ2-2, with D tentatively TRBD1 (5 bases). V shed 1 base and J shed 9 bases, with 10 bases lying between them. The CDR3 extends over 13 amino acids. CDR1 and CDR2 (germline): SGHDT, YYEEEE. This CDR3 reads CASSLNRIWELFF. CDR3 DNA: TGTGCCAGCAGCTTGAACAGGATATGGGAGCTGTTTTTT.

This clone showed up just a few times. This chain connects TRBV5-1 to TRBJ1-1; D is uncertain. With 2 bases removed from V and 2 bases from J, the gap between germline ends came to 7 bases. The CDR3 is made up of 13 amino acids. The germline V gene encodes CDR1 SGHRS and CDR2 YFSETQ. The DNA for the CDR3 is TGCGCCAGCAGCTTCGCGGGTAACACTGAAGCTTTCTTT. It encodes CASSFAGNTEAFF. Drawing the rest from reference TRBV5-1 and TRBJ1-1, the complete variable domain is KAGVTQTPRYLIKTRGQQVTLSCSPISGHRSVSWYQQTPGQGLQFLFEYFSETQRNKGNFPGRFSGRQFSNSRSEMNVSTLELGDSALYLCASSFAGNTEAFFGQGTRLTVV.

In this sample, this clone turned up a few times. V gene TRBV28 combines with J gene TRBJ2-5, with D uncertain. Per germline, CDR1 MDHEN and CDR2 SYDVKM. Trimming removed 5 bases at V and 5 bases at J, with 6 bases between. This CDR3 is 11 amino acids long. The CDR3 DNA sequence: TGTGCCAGCAGTCCCTTTGAGACCCAGTACTTC. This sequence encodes CASSPFETQYF.

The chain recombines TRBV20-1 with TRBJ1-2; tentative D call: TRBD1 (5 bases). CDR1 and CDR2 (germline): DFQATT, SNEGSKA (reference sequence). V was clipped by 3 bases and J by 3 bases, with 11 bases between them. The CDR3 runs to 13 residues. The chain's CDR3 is CSASLGGDYGYTF. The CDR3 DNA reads TGCAGTGCTAGTCTGGGGGGGGACTATGGCTACACCTTC.